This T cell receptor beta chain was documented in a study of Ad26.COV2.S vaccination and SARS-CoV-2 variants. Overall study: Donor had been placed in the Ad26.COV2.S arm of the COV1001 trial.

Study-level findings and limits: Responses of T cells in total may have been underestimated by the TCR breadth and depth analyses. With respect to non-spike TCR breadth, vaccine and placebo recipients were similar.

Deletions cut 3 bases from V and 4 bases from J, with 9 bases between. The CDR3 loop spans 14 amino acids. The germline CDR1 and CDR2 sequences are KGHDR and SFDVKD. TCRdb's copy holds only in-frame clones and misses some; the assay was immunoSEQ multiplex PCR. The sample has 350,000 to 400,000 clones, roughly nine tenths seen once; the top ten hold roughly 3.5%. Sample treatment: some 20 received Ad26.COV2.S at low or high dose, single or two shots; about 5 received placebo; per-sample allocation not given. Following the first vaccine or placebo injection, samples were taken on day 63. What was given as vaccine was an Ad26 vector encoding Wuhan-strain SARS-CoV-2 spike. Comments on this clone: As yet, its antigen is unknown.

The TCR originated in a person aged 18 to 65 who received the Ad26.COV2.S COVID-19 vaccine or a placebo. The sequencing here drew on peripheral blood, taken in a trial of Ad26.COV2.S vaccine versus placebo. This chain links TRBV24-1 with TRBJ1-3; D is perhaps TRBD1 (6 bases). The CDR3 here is CATSDTGQGNTIYF. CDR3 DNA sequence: TGTGCCACCAGTGATACAGGACAGGGAAACACCATATATTTT.